These T cell receptor beta chains were read from a single sample in a study of T cell responses to AZD1222 COVID-19 vaccine. TCRdb's table, derived via immunoSEQ multiplex PCR, lists solely in-frame clones and lacks some. The sample has around 140,000 clones; about 91% are singletons. Sequencing used peripheral blood, obtained 28 days after the second AZD1222 dose. All receptors come from an adult who received the AZD1222 COVID-19 vaccine. Both conserved end residues are part of each CDR3. Each record gives: CDR3 length, J gene, V gene, D gene, clone size, CDR3 protein, CDR3 DNA. A D gene is named only where the DNA matches it firmly. Size is stated for part of the rows, as once, few or many counts, or as a class when the clone is expanded.

len: 15; j_gene: TRBJ2-5; v_gene: TRBV5-4; d_gene: TRBD1; abundance: -; CDR3aa: CASSLEAGGGETQYF; CDR3nt: TGTGCCAGCAGCTTGGAGGCAGGGGGCGGAGAGACCCAGTACTTC
len: 14; j_gene: TRBJ1-5; v_gene: TRBV2; d_gene: -; abundance: -; CDR3aa: CASRLRDLNQPQHF; CDR3nt: TGTGCCAGCAGGCTCCGGGACTTAAATCAGCCCCAGCATTTT
len: 14; j_gene: TRBJ2-7; v_gene: TRBV19; d_gene: -; abundance: -; CDR3aa: CASKPSTASYEQYF; CDR3nt: TGTGCCAGTAAACCCTCGACAGCCTCCTACGAGCAGTACTTC
len: 14; j_gene: TRBJ1-5; v_gene: TRBV19; d_gene: TRBD1; abundance: once; CDR3aa: CASSARDRALPQHF; CDR3nt: TGTGCCAGTAGTGCCCGGGACAGGGCTCTGCCCCAGCATTTT
len: 14; j_gene: TRBJ1-2; v_gene: TRBV4-1; d_gene: -; abundance: -; CDR3aa: CASSQFVQSLGYTF; CDR3nt: TGCGCCAGCAGCCAATTTGTACAGTCTCTAGGCTACACCTTC
len: 17; j_gene: TRBJ2-1; v_gene: TRBV5-8; d_gene: -; abundance: -; CDR3aa: CASSLAIGGRDYNEQFF; CDR3nt: TGTGCCAGCAGCTTGGCCATTGGAGGGAGAGACTACAATGAGCAGTTCTTC
len: 16; j_gene: TRBJ2-1; v_gene: TRBV27; d_gene: -; abundance: -; CDR3aa: CASSFYSGDGGNEQFF; CDR3nt: TGTGCCAGCAGTTTTTACAGCGGAGATGGTGGGAATGAGCAGTTCTTC
len: 17; j_gene: TRBJ1-1; v_gene: TRBV7-8; d_gene: TRBD1; abundance: -; CDR3aa: CASSLERQGMRNTEAFF; CDR3nt: TGTGCCAGCAGCTTAGAACGACAGGGGATGAGGAACACTGAAGCTTTCTTT
len: 16; j_gene: TRBJ1-6; v_gene: TRBV19; d_gene: TRBD1; abundance: once; CDR3aa: CASSHSGQGIRPPLHF; CDR3nt: TGTGCCAGTAGCCACTCGGGACAGGGGATTAGGCCACCCCTCCACTTT
len: 17; j_gene: TRBJ1-2; v_gene: TRBV4-1; d_gene: -; abundance: -; CDR3aa: CASSLDGQWEANYGYTF; CDR3nt: TGCGCCAGCAGCCTAGACGGACAGTGGGAGGCCAACTATGGCTACACCTTC
len: 14; j_gene: TRBJ1-6; v_gene: TRBV9; d_gene: -; abundance: -; CDR3aa: CASTSGGYLSPLHF; CDR3nt: TGTGCCAGCACCTCGGGAGGGTACCTTTCACCCCTCCACTTT
len: 13; j_gene: TRBJ2-1; v_gene: TRBV3-1/TRBV3-2; d_gene: TRBD2; abundance: -; CDR3aa: CASSPPGLYKQFF; CDR3nt: TGTGCCAGCAGCCCTCCGGGACTATACAAGCAGTTCTTC
len: 15; j_gene: TRBJ2-1; v_gene: TRBV7-9; d_gene: -; abundance: -; CDR3aa: CASSLAFPIYNEQFF; CDR3nt: TGTGCCAGCAGCTTAGCTTTCCCTATTTACAATGAGCAGTTCTTC